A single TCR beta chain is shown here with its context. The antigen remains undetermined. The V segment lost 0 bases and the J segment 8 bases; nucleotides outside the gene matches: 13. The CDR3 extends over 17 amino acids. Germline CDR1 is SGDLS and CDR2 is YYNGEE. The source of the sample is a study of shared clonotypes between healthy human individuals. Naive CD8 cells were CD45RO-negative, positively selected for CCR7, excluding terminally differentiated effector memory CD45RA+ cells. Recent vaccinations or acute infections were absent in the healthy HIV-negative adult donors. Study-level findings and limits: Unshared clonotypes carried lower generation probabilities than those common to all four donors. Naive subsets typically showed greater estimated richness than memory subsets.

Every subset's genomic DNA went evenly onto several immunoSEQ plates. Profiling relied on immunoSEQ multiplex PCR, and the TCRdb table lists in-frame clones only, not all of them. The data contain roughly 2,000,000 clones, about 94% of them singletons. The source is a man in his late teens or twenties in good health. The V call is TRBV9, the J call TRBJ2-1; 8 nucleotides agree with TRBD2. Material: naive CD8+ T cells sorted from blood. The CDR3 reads CASSVEGTSFSIYEQFF. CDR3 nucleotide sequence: TGTGCCAGCAGCGTAGAAGGGACTAGTTTTAGTATCTATGAGCAGTTCTTC. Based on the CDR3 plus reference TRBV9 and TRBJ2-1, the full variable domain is DSGVTQTPKHLITATGQRVTLRCSPRSGDLSVYWYQQSLDQGLQFLIQYYNGEERAKGNILERFSAQQFPDLHSELNLSSLELGDSALYFCASSVEGTSFSIYEQFFGPGTRLTVL.